The clone carrying this T cell receptor (beta chain) has ten or more counts. A read error may account for a junction end that differs from germline. One entry per CDR3 protein results from TCRdb running MiXCR on the 5' RACE reads. The sample has hundreds of thousands of distinct CDR3 sequences; roughly 20% are singletons. The CDR3 runs to 14 residues. Germline CDR1 is SGHDT and CDR2 is YYEEEE. This sample was taken from a study of identical twins. These data also featured in a second study, about T cells expressing NK-cell markers.

The sequenced sample was PBMCs. The receptor was isolated from a woman aged 18-30 years in good health. V is TRBV5-6 and J is TRBJ2-5; perhaps D is TRBD1 or TRBD2 (5 bases each). The CDR3 spells CASSLGVYQETQYF. In DNA form, the CDR3 reads TGTGCCAGCAGTTTGGGGGTGTACCAAGAGACCCAGTACTTC.